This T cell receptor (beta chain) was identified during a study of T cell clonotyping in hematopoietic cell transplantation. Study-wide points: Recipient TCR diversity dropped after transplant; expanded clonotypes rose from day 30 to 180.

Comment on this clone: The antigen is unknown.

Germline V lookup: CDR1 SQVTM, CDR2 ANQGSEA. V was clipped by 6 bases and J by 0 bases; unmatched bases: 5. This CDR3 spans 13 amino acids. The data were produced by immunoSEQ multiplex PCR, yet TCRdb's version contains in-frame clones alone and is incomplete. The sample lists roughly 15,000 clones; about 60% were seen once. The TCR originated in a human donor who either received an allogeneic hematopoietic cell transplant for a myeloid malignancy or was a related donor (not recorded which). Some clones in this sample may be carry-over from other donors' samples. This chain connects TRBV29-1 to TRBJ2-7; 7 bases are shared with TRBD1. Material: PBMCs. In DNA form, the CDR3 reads TGCAGCGTGAGGACAGGAAGCTCCTACGAGCAGTACTTC. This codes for CSVRTGSSYEQYF.